This T cell receptor (beta chain) was sequenced during a study of T-cell memory formation after mild COVID-19. V dropped 3 bases and J dropped 2; count of bases not matched to a gene: 8. This CDR3 comprises 16 residues. From germline, CDR1 is MNHEY and CDR2 SVGEGT. TCRdb re-derived calls from the 5' RACE reads in MiXCR, one entry per CDR3 protein. The sample contains about 390,000 distinct CDR3 sequences, roughly 21% of which appear only once. The source is an adult woman who had mild COVID-19 (a few samples of this study predate the infection). Cell type and time point are not known. Sequencing input: PBMCs or a T cell subset sorted from them (not recorded which). The chain links TRBV6-2 or TRBV6-3 to TRBJ1-1; TRBD1 matches 8 bases. The CDR3 sequence: CASSYFPGGGNTEAFF. The CDR3 nucleotides are TGTGCCAGCAGTTATTTCCCAGGGGGCGGCAACACTGAAGCTTTCTTT.